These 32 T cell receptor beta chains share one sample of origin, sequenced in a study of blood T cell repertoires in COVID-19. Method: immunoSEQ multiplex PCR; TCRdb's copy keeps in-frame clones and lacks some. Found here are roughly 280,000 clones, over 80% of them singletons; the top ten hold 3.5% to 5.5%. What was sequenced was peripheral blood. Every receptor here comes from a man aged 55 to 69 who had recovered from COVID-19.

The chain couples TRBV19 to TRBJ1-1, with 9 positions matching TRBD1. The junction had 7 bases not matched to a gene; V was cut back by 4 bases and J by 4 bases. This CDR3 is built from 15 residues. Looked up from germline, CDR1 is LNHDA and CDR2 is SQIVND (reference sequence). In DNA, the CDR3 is TGTGCCAGTAGTAACCGGGGGACAGGGAGCACTGAAGCTTTCTTT. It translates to CASSNRGTGSTEAFF.

Here the CDR3 reads CAISDTKTVNQPQHF. CDR3 DNA sequence: TGTGCCATCAGTGACACCAAGACAGTTAATCAGCCCCAGCATTTT. This chain joins TRBV10-3 and TRBJ1-5; tentatively, D is TRBD1 (5 bases). The CDR3 length is 15 residues. Germline-derived CDR1 and CDR2 are ENHRY and SYGVKD. V lost 3 bases and J lost 4, with 13 bases in between.

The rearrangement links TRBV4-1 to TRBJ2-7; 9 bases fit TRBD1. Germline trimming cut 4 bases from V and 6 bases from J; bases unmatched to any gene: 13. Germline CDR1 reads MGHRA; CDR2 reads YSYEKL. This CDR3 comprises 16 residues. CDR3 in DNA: TGCGCCAGCAGCCGAGCTCCCGGGACAGGGTCCAGCGAGCAGTACTTC. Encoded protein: CASSRAPGTGSSEQYF.

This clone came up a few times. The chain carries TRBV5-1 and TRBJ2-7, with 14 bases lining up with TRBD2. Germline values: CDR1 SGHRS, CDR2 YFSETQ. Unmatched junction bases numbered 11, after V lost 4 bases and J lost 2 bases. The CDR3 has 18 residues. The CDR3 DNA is TGCGCCAGCAGCCCCTTCCACCCGGGACTAGCGGGAGCCTACGAGCAGTACTTC. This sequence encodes CASSPFHPGLAGAYEQYF.

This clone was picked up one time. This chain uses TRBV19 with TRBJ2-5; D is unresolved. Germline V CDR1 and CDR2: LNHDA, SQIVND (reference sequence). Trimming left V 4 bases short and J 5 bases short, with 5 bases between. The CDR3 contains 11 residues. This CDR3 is CASSTRETQYF. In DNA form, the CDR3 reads TGTGCCAGTAGTACCCGGGAGACCCAGTACTTC.

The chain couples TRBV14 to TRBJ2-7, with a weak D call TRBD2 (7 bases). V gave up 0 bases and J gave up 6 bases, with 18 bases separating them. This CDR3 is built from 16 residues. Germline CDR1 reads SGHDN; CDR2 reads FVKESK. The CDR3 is CASSQDLTGGGGEQYF. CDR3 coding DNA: TGTGCCAGCAGCCAAGATCTTACGGGGGGCGGCGGCGAGCAGTACTTC.

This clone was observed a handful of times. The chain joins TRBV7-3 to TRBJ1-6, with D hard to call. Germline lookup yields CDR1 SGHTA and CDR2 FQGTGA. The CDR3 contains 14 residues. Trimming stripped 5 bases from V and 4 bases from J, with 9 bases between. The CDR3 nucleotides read TGTGCCAGCAGCCTTACATCTTATAATTCACCCCTCCACTTT. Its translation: CASSLTSYNSPLHF. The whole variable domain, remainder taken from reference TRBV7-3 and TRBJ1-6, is GAGVSQTPSNKVTEKGKYVELRCDPISGHTALYWYRQSLGQGPEFLIYFQGTGAADDSGLPNDRFFAVRPEGSVSTLKIQRTERGDSAVYLCASSLTSYNSPLHFGNGTRLTVT.

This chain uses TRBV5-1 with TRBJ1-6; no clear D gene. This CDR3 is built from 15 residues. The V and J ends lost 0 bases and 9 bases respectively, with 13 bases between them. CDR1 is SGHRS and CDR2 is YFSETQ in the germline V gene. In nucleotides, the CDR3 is TGCGCCAGCAGCTTGGACGCCGGAGGTGGTTCACCCCTCCACTTT. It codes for CASSLDAGGGSPLHF. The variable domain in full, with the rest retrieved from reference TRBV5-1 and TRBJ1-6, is KAGVTQTPRYLIKTRGQQVTLSCSPISGHRSVSWYQQTPGQGLQFLFEYFSETQRNKGNFPGRFSGRQFSNSRSEMNVSTLELGDSALYLCASSLDAGGGSPLHFGNGTRLTVT.

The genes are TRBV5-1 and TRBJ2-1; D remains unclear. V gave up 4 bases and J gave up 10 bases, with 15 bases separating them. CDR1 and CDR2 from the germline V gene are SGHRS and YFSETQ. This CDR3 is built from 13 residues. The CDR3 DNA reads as TGCGCCAGCAGCACCGGTGGAACCAGGGAGCAGTTCTTC. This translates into CASSTGGTREQFF.

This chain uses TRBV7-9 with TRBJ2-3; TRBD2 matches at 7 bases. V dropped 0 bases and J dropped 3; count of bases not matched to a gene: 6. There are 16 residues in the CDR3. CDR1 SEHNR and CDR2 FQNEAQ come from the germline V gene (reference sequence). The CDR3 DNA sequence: TGTGCCAGCAGCTTAGCCTGGGGGGAGGGAACAGATACGCAGTATTTT. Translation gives CASSLAWGEGTDTQYF. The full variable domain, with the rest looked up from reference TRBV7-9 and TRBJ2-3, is DTGVSQNPRHKITKRGQNVTFRCDPISEHNRLYWYRQTLGQGPEFLTYFQNEAQLEKSRLLSDRFSAERPKGSFSTLEIQRTEQGDSAMYLCASSLAWGEGTDTQYFGPGTRLTVL.

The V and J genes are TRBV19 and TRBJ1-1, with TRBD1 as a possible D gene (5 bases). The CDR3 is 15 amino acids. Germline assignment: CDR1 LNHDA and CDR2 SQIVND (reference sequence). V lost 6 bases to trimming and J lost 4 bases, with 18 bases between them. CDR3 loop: CASRSPGGSFTEAFF. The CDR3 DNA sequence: TGTGCCAGTAGATCCCCGGGGGGTTCGTTCACTGAAGCTTTCTTT.

This CDR3 reads CASSLGQGAWEQYF. The CDR3 DNA is TGCGCCAGCAGCCTGGGACAGGGGGCTTGGGAGCAGTACTTC. V usage is TRBV4-1 and J usage is TRBJ2-7, with 12 bases fitting TRBD1. V lost 4 bases and J lost 7; bases outside the gene matches: 5. CDR3 length: 14 amino acids. Germline V gene sequence: CDR1 MGHRA, CDR2 YSYEKL.

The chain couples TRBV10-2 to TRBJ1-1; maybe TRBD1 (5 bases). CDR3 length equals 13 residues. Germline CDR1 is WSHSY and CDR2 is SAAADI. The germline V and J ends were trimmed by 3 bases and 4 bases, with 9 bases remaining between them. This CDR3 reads CASSDQGSTEAFF. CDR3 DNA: TGCGCCAGCAGTGATCAGGGAAGCACTGAAGCTTTCTTT.

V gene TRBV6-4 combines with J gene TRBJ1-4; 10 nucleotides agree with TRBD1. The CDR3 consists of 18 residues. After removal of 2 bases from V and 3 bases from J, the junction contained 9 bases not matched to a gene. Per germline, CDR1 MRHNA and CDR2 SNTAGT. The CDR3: CASSDTIDRGRSNEKLFF. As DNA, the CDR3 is TGTGCCAGCAGTGACACTATCGACAGGGGGCGGTCTAATGAAAAACTGTTTTTT.

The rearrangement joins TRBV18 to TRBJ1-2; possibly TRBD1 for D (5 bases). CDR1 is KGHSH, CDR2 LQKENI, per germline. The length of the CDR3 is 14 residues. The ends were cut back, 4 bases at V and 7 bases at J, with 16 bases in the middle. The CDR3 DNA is TGTGCCAGCTCACGCGGGGACGAAGGCCGTGGCTACACCTTC. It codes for CASSRGDEGRGYTF.

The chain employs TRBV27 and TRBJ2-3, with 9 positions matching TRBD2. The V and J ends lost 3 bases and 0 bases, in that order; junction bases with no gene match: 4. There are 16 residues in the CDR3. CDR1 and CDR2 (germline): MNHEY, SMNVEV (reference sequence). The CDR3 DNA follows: TGTGCCAGCAGTTTCGAGCGGGGGGTTAGCACAGATACGCAGTATTTT. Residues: CASSFERGVSTDTQYF.

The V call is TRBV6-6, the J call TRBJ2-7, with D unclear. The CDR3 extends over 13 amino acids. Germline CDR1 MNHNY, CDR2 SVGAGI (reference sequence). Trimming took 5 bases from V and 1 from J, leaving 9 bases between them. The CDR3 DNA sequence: TGTGCCAGCAGTCCCCCCGGTTCCTACGAGCAGTACTTC. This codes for CASSPPGSYEQYF.

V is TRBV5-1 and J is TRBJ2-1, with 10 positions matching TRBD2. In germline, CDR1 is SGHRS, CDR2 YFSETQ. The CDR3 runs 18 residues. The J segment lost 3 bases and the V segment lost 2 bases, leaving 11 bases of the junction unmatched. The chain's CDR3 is CASSFFPASGGGYNEQFF. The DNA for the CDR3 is TGCGCCAGCAGCTTCTTTCCTGCTAGCGGGGGAGGCTACAATGAGCAGTTCTTC.

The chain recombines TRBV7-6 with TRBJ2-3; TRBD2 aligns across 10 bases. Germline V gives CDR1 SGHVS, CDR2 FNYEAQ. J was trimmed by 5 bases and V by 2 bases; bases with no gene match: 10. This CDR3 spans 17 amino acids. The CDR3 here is CASSLRSIAGGGDTQYF. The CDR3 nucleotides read TGTGCCAGCAGCTTACGTTCTATAGCGGGGGGCGGAGATACGCAGTATTTT.

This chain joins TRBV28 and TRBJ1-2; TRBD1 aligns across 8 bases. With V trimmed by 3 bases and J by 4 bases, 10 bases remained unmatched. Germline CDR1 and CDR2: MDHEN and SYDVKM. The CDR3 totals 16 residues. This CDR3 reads CASSFPDLDRVYGYTF. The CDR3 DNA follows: TGTGCCAGCAGTTTTCCGGACTTGGACAGGGTCTATGGCTACACCTTC.

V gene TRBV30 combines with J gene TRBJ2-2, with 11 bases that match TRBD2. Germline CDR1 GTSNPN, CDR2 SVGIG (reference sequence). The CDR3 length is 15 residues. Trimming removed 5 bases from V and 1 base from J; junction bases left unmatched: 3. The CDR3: CAWHGLAGNTGELFF. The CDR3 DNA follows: TGTGCCTGGCACGGACTAGCGGGGAACACCGGGGAGCTGTTTTTT.

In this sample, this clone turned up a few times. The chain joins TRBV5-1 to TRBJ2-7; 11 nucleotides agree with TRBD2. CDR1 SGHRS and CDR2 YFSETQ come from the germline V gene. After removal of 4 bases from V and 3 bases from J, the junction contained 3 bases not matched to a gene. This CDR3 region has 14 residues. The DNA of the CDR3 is TGCGCCAGCAGCCCGGGACTAGCGGTCTACGAGCAGTACTTC. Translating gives CASSPGLAVYEQYF.

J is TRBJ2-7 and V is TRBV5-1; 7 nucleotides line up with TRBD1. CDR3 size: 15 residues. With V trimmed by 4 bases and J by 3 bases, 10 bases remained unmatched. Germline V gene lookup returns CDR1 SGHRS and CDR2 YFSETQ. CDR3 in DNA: TGCGCCAGCAGCCATTCAGGGGGACCTCTCTACGAGCAGTACTTC. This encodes CASSHSGGPLYEQYF.

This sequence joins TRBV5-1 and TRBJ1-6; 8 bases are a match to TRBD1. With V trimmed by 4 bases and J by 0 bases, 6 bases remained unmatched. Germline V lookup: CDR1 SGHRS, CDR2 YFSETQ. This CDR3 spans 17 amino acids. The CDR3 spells CASSPGQGSSYNSPLHF. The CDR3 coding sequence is TGCGCCAGCAGCCCCGGACAGGGAAGCTCCTATAATTCACCCCTCCACTTT.

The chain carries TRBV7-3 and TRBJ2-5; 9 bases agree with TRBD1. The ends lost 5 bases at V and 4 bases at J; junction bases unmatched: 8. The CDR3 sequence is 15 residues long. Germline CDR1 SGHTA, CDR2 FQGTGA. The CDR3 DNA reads TGTGCCAGCAGCCCCGCTACAGGGGGCGCAGAGACCCAGTACTTC. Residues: CASSPATGGAETQYF. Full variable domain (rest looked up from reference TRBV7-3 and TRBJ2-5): GAGVSQTPSNKVTEKGKYVELRCDPISGHTALYWYRQSLGQGPEFLIYFQGTGAADDSGLPNDRFFAVRPEGSVSTLKIQRTERGDSAVYLCASSPATGGAETQYFGPGTRLLVL.

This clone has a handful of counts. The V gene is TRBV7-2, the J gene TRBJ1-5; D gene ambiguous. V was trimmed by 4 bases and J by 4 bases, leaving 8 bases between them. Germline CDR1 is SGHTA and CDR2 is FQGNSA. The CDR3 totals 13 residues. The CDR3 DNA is TGTGCCAGCAGCTCAGTGCATAATCAGCCCCAGCATTTT. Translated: CASSSVHNQPQHF.

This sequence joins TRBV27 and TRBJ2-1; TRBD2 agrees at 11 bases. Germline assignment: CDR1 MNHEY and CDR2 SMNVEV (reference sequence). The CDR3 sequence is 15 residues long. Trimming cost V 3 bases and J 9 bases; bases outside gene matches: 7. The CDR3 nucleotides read TGTGCCAGCAGTTTTAATAGCGGGGGGGCCGCTGAGCAGTTCTTC. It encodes CASSFNSGGAAEQFF.

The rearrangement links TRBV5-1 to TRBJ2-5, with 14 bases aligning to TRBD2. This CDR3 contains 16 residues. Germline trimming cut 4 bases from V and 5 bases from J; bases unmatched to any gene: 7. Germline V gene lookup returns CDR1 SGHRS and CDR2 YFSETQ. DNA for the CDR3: TGCGCCAGCAGCAGGAGAGGACTAGCGGGAGGTGAGACCCAGTACTTC. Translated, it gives CASSRRGLAGGETQYF.

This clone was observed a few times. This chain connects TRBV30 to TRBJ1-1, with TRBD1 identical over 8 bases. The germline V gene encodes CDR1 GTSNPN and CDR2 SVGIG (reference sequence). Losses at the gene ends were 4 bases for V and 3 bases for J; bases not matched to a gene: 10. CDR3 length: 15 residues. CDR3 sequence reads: CAWTNKGQADTEAFF. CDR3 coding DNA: TGTGCCTGGACTAACAAGGGACAGGCGGACACTGAAGCTTTCTTT.

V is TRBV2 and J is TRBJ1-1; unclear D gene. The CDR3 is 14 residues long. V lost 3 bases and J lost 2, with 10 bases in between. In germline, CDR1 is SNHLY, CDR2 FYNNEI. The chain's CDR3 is CASSEDAGNTEAFF. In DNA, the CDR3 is TGTGCCAGCAGTGAGGATGCGGGAAACACTGAAGCTTTCTTT.

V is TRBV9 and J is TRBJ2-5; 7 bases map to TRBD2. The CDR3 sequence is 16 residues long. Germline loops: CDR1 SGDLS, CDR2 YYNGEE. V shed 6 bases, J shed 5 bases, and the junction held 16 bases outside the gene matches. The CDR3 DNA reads TGTGCCAGCACCCCCGGGTCGGGGGGAGCAGCGGAGACCCAGTACTTC. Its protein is CASTPGSGGAAETQYF.

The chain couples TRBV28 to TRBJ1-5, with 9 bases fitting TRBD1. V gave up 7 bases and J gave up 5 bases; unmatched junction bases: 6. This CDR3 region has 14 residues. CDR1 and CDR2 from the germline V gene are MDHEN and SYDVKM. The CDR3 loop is CASTPGQGHQPQHF. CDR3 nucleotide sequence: TGTGCCAGCACTCCGGGACAGGGTCATCAGCCCCAGCATTTT.